This entry lists 21 T cell receptor beta chains sequenced from one sample in a study of OX40 agonist ivuxolimab in advanced cancers. Sequenced by immunoSEQ multiplex PCR; TCRdb stores in-frame clones only, minus some. This sample has roughly 70,000 clones; around 86% occur once, and the top ten carry less than 8%. Here the sequenced sample was CD4+ or CD8+ T cells sorted from blood, taken in a trial of the OX40 agonist ivuxolimab. All receptors come from an adult with an advanced solid tumor such as melanoma, head and neck, liver or kidney cancer.

This CDR3 is CASSYSGGTSDEQYF. The CDR3 bases are TGTGCCAGCAGTTACTCTGGGGGGACCTCTGACGAGCAGTACTTC. V usage is TRBV6-6 and J usage is TRBJ2-7; maybe TRBD2 (6 bases). This CDR3 is built from 15 residues. Trimming cost V 0 bases and J 5 bases, with 14 bases left between them. Germline V gene data show CDR1 as MNHNY and CDR2 as SVGAGI (reference sequence).

V and J are TRBV7-2 and TRBJ2-3; 7 bases agree with TRBD1. CDR3 length equals 14 residues. Germline V gives CDR1 SGHTA, CDR2 FQGNSA. Losses at the gene ends were 3 bases for V and 2 bases for J; bases not matched to a gene: 2. CDR3 bases: TGTGCCAGCAGCTTGGACAGGTTCACAGATACGCAGTATTTT. This codes for CASSLDRFTDTQYF.

The rearrangement links TRBV4-1 to TRBJ2-7, with D maybe TRBD2 (5 bases). Germline V gene sequence: CDR1 MGHRA, CDR2 YSYEKL. Trimming pared 2 bases from V and 3 bases from J, leaving 14 bases between. CDR3 length: 15 amino acids. This CDR3 reads CASSQRRTLVYEQYF. The CDR3 nucleotides are TGCGCCAGCAGCCAAAGAAGGACTCTCGTCTACGAGCAGTACTTC.

The rearrangement uses TRBV4-1 and TRBJ1-4, with TRBD1 matching over 10 bases. The V gene end was trimmed by 6 bases and the J gene end by 5 bases; junction bases not matched to a gene: 0. The length of the CDR3 is 13 residues. Germline CDR1 MGHRA, CDR2 YSYEKL. Written as DNA, the CDR3 is TGCGCCAGCAGGGGACAGGGGAATGAAAAACTGTTTTTT. This codes for CASRGQGNEKLFF.

This chain connects TRBV6-5 to TRBJ2-7, with D tentatively TRBD1 (5 bases). The V and J ends lost 4 bases and 5 bases respectively, with 9 bases between them. The CDR3 sequence is 12 residues long. Germline V lookup: CDR1 MNHEY, CDR2 SVGAGI. This CDR3 is CASSFQGDEQYF. CDR3 nucleotides: TGTGCCAGCAGTTTCCAAGGGGACGAGCAGTACTTC.

This clone was seen a handful of times. The chain recombines TRBV27 with TRBJ1-5; D is uncertain. Germline CDR1 is MNHEY and CDR2 is SMNVEV (reference sequence). Deletions cut 1 base from V and 6 bases from J, with 4 bases between. The CDR3 totals 12 residues. In DNA form, the CDR3 reads TGTGCCAGCAGTTTATTTGGTCAGCCCCAGCATTTT. Amino acids: CASSLFGQPQHF.

This clone has just a few counts. V is TRBV6-5 and J is TRBJ1-5; no clear D gene. The CDR3 is made up of 15 amino acids. The germline V gene has CDR1 MNHEY and CDR2 SVGAGI. Between the trimmed V and J ends, which lost 10 bases and 0 bases, there was a span of 16 bases. This chain's CDR3 is CATSRSRNSNQPQHF. The CDR3 nucleotides are TGTGCCACCTCCCGCTCTCGTAATAGCAATCAGCCCCAGCATTTT.

The rearrangement links TRBV30 to TRBJ1-2; 10 nucleotides line up with TRBD1. Per germline, CDR1 GTSNPN and CDR2 SVGIG (reference sequence). Trimming removed 2 bases from V and 13 bases from J; junction bases left unmatched: 10. CDR3 size: 13 residues. CDR3 region: CAWSPPGQGRGTF. The CDR3 DNA is TGTGCCTGGAGTCCACCGGGACAGGGGAGGGGCACCTTC.

The rearrangement joins TRBV27 to TRBJ2-2; D remains ambiguous. There are 16 residues in the CDR3. V was pared by 4 bases and J by 2 bases, with 14 bases between. The germline CDR1 and CDR2 sequences are MNHEY and SMNVEV (reference sequence). This CDR3 reads CASSSPGEANTGELFF. The CDR3 nucleotides are TGTGCCAGCAGTTCTCCCGGAGAGGCAAACACCGGGGAGCTGTTTTTT.

The genes are TRBV7-2 and TRBJ2-1, with TRBD1 identical over 8 bases. The length of the CDR3 is 16 residues. The junction had 14 bases not matched to a gene; V was cut back by 5 bases and J by 8 bases. CDR1 is SGHTA and CDR2 is FQGNSA in the germline V gene. Written as DNA, the CDR3 is TGTGCCAGCAGCCTAAGTGTTGGGACAGGCGGCGATGAGCAGTTCTTC. It encodes CASSLSVGTGGDEQFF.

This chain links TRBV6-1 with TRBJ1-4; D is unclear. V shed 10 bases and J shed 3 bases, with 18 bases lying between them. This CDR3 contains 15 residues. Germline V lookup: CDR1 MNHNS, CDR2 SASEGT. CDR3 nucleotides: TGTGCCACCCTCCAAGGGAAATTGTCTAATGAAAAACTGTTTTTT. Protein sequence: CATLQGKLSNEKLFF.

This chain uses TRBV6-1 with TRBJ1-1, with D possibly TRBD1 on 6 matching bases. CDR1 is MNHNS and CDR2 is SASEGT in the germline V gene. The CDR3 has 15 amino acids. Deletions cut 6 bases from V and 7 bases from J, with 21 bases between. The CDR3 loop reads CASRIGGSGKNEAFF. CDR3 nucleotide sequence: TGTGCCAGCAGGATAGGGGGGAGCGGGAAAAATGAAGCTTTCTTT.

This chain joins TRBV7-9 and TRBJ1-2, with D perhaps TRBD1 (5 bases). Germline V gene sequence: CDR1 SEHNR, CDR2 FQNEAQ (reference sequence). Trimming stripped 2 bases from V and 8 bases from J, with 15 bases between. The CDR3 is 14 amino acids. DNA for the CDR3: TGTGCCAGCAGCTTAACAGCAGGGCGTATCGGCTACACCTTC. Residues: CASSLTAGRIGYTF.

This chain connects TRBV5-1 to TRBJ2-7; D is perhaps TRBD1 (6 bases). Per the germline V gene, CDR1 is SGHRS and CDR2 is YFSETQ. Trimming removed 0 bases from V and 1 base from J, with 11 bases in between. The CDR3 runs to 15 residues. CDR3 coding DNA: TGCGCCAGCAGCTTGGCCGGGACACCTTCCTACGAGCAGTACTTC. Translating gives CASSLAGTPSYEQYF.

The chain is built from TRBV9 and TRBJ2-3; D is unresolved. Trimming shortened V by 0 bases and J by 3 bases, and 8 bases separated the two germline ends. CDR1 and CDR2 from the germline V gene are SGDLS and YYNGEE. The CDR3 has 14 residues. The CDR3: CASSVATRTDTQYF. The CDR3 coding sequence is TGTGCCAGCAGCGTAGCTACTCGGACAGATACGCAGTATTTT.

A single count supports this clone. The V gene is TRBV27, the J gene TRBJ2-7; 8 bases are shared with TRBD1. CDR1 MNHEY and CDR2 SMNVEV come from the germline V gene (reference sequence). With V trimmed by 4 bases and J by 3 bases, 2 bases remained unmatched. The CDR3 is 13 amino acids. The CDR3 coding sequence is TGTGCCAGCAGTTGGGGACAGGACTACGAGCAGTACTTC. It is translated as CASSWGQDYEQYF.

The V gene is TRBV7-8, the J gene TRBJ2-1, with TRBD2 identical over 7 bases. CDR1 and CDR2 from the germline V gene are SGHVS and FQNEAQ. The CDR3 contains 21 residues. After removal of 5 bases from V and 4 bases from J, the junction contained 26 bases not matched to a gene. In nucleotides, the CDR3 is TGTGCCAGCAGCCTTGGCGGCTTGAGGTCGTTGAGCGGGACTCTTTACAATGAGCAGTTCTTC. It encodes CASSLGGLRSLSGTLYNEQFF.

A note on this clone: Its ends do not fully match the called genes, so a read error is possible. CDR3 sequence: CAISGVTATTYEQYF. CDR3 coding DNA: TGTGCCATCAGTGGGGTTACAGCTACTACCTACGAGCAGTACTTC. The rearrangement uses TRBV6-1 and TRBJ2-7; no firm D call. Germline CDR1 MNHNS, CDR2 SASEGT. The CDR3 consists of 15 residues.

The chain recombines TRBV27 with TRBJ2-4; the match to TRBD1 covers 9 bases. CDR1 and CDR2 (germline): MNHEY, SMNVEV (reference sequence). Unmatched junction bases numbered 7, after V lost 5 bases and J lost 2 bases. This CDR3 is built from 16 residues. The DNA for the CDR3 is TGTGCCAGCAGTCTCGGGACAGGGCGGACCAAAAACATTCAGTACTTC. The encoded protein is CASSLGTGRTKNIQYF.

V is TRBV5-1 and J is TRBJ1-4; D is perhaps TRBD1 (5 bases). Germline CDR1 is SGHRS and CDR2 is YFSETQ. The CDR3 runs 15 residues. The V end was cut by 4 bases, the J end by 8 bases, with 18 bases between. CDR3 nucleotides: TGCGCCAGCAGCATCGGGACTGTGACTAGGGAAAAACTGTTTTTT. Translated, it gives CASSIGTVTREKLFF.

The rearrangement uses TRBV7-6 and TRBJ2-3; D not resolved. The CDR3 length is 14 residues. Germline V gene data show CDR1 as SGHVS and CDR2 as FNYEAQ. The V gene lost 1 base and the J gene lost 2 bases, with 7 bases spanning the gap. The CDR3 sequence is CASSLVGFTDTQYF. The CDR3 coding sequence is TGTGCCAGCAGCTTAGTTGGGTTCACAGATACGCAGTATTTT.